The present T cell receptor beta chain was sequenced within a study of T cell responses to AZD1222 COVID-19 vaccine. Notes on the study in general: Donors skewed white British and female; clonal diversity was possibly underestimated. At study baseline, merely a handful of AZD1222 recipients were seropositive. Across the whole spike, CD4 TCRs peaked at regions 160-218 and 743-854.

TCRdb's copy holds only in-frame clones and misses some; the assay was immunoSEQ multiplex PCR. There are 100,000 to 150,000 clones in the sample; 75% to 95% occur only once, and more than 6% lies in the top ten. Points on this clone: Its antigen remains unidentified.

Trimming took 9 bases from V and 5 from J, leaving 16 bases between them. The CDR3 contains 13 residues. Germline values: CDR1 MNHEY, CDR2 SMNVEV (reference sequence). Sample: peripheral blood, taken on day 0 of AZD1222 vaccination. The gene calls are TRBV27 and TRBJ2-5; D may correspond to TRBD1 or TRBD2 (6 bases each). The sequence was obtained from an adult in good health. The CDR3 nucleotides are TGTGCCAGATTCAGCGGAGGGGGGGAGACCCAGTACTTC. Encoded protein: CARFSGGGETQYF.